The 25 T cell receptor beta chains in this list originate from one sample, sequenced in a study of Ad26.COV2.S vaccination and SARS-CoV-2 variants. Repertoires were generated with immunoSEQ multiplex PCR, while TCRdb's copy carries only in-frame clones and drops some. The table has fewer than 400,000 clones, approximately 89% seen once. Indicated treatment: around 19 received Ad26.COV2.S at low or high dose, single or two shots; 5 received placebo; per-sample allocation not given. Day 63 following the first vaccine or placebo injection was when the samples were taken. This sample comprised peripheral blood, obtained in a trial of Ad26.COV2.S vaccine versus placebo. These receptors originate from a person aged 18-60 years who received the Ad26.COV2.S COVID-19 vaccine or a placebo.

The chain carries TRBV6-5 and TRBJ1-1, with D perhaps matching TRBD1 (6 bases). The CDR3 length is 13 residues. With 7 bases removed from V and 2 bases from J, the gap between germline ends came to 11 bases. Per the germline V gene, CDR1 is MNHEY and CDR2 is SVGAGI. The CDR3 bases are TGTGCCAGCAAGGGGGTTCCCAACACTGAAGCTTTCTTT. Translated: CASKGVPNTEAFF.

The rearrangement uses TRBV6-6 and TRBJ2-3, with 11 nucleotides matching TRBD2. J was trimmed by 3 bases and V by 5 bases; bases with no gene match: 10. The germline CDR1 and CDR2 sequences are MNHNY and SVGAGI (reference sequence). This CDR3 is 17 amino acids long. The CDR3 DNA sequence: TGTGCCAGCAGTCCTCAGGGGGCTAGCGGGAGGACAGATACGCAGTATTTT. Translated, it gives CASSPQGASGRTDTQYF.

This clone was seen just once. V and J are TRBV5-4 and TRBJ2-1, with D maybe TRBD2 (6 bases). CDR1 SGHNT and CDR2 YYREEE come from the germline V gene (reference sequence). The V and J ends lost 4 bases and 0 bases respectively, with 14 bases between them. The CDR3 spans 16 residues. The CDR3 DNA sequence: TGTGCCAGCAGCCGCGAACCCGGGAGCTCCTACAATGAGCAGTTCTTC. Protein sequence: CASSREPGSSYNEQFF.

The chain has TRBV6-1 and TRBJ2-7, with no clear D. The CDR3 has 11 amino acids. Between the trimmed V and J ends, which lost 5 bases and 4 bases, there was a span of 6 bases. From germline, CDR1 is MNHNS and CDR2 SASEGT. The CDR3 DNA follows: TGTGCCAGCAGTCCACAGTACGAGCAGTACTTC. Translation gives CASSPQYEQYF.

The chain's CDR3 is CASRKDLPTNEKLFF. The CDR3 DNA reads TGTGCCAGCAGAAAGGACCTACCAACTAATGAAAAACTGTTTTTT. This chain links TRBV5-4 with TRBJ1-4, with D hard to call. Germline CDR1 is SGHNT and CDR2 is YYREEE (reference sequence). The CDR3 is made up of 15 amino acids. Trimming removed 5 bases from V and 0 bases from J, with 11 bases in between.

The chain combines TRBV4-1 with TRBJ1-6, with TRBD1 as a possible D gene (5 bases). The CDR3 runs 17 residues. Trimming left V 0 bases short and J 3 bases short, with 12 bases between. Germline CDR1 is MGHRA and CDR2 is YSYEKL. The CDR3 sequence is CASSQDRGGNYNSPLHF. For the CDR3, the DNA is TGCGCCAGCAGCCAAGACCGGGGGGGGAACTATAATTCACCCCTCCACTTT.

DNA of the CDR3: TGTGCCAGCAGCTTTGGGCGTGCCTACGAGCAGTACTTC. Translated, it gives CASSFGRAYEQYF. This sequence joins TRBV5-6 and TRBJ2-7; D is unresolved. Germline CDR1 reads SGHDT; CDR2 reads YYEEEE. With 2 bases removed from V and 2 bases from J, the gap between germline ends came to 8 bases. CDR3 size: 13 residues.

The chain's CDR3 is CASVPGTGTGPQYF. The CDR3 nucleotides read TGTGCCAGCGTTCCCGGGACAGGGACTGGTCCGCAGTACTTC. This rearrangement joins TRBV3-1 (or the pseudogene TRBV3-2) to TRBJ2-7; 9 bases align to TRBD1. V lost 8 bases to trimming and J lost 9 bases; unmatched junction nucleotides: 14. CDR1 and CDR2 from the germline V gene are LGHDT and YNNKEL (reference sequence). The CDR3 is made up of 14 amino acids.

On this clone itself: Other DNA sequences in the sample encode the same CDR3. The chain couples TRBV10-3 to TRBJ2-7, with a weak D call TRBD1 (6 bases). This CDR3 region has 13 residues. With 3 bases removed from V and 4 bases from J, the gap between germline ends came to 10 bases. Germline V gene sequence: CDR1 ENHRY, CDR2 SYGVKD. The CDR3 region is CAISDLQGYEQYF. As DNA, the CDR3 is TGTGCCATCAGTGATTTACAGGGATACGAGCAGTACTTC.

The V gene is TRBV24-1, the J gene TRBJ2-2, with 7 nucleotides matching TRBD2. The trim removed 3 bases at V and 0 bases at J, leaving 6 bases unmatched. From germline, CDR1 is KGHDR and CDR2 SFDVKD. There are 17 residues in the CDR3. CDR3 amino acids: CATSDIPGLPNTGELFF. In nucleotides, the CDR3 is TGTGCCACCAGTGATATACCGGGACTACCGAACACCGGGGAGCTGTTTTTT.

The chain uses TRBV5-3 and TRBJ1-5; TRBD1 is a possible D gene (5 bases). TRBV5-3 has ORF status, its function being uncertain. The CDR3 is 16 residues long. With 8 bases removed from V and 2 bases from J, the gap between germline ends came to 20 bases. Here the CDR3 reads CASSQPRERCNQPQHF. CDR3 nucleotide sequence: TGTGCCAGCTCCCAACCCAGGGAAAGGTGCAATCAGCCCCAGCATTTT.

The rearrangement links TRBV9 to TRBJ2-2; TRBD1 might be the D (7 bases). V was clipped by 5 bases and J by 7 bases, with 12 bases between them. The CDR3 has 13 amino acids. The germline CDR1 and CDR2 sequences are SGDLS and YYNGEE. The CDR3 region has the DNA TGTGCCAGCAGGGGGGGACAGAACGGGGAGCTGTTTTTT. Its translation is CASRGGQNGELFF.

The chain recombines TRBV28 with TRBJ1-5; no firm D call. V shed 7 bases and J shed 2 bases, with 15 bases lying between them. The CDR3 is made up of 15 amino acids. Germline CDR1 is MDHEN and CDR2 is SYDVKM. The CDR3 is CASTLSGVGNQPQHF. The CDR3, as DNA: TGTGCCAGCACCCTTAGTGGGGTGGGCAATCAGCCCCAGCATTTT.

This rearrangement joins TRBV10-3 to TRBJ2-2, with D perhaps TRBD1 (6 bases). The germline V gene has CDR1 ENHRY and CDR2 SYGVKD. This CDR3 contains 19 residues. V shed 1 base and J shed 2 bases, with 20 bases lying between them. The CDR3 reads CAISEFAVIGRGNTGELFF. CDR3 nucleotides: TGTGCCATCAGTGAGTTTGCGGTGATCGGCAGGGGTAACACCGGGGAGCTGTTTTTT.

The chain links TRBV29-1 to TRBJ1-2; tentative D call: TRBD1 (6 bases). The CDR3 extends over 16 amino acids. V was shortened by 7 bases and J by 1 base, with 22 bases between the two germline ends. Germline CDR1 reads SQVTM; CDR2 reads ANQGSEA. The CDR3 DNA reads TGCAGCGCCCCTTCCGGGACATCCGTCTATAACTATGGCTACACCTTC. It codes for CSAPSGTSVYNYGYTF.

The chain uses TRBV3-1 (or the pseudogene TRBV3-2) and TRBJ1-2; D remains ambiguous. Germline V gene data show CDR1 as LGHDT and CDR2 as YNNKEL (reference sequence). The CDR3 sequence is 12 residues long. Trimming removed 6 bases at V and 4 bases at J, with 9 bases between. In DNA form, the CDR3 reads TGTGCCAGCAGTCGCCAGGCCTATGGCTACACCTTC. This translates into CASSRQAYGYTF.

CDR3: CASSQDSQAPGELFF. The CDR3 DNA sequence: TGCGCCAGCAGCCAAGACTCACAGGCTCCCGGGGAGCTGTTTTTT. The genes are TRBV4-3 and TRBJ2-2; a possible D gene is TRBD1 (5 bases). V was clipped by 0 bases and J by 6 bases, with 11 bases between them. The CDR3 spans 15 residues. Germline CDR1 LGHNA, CDR2 YSLEER.

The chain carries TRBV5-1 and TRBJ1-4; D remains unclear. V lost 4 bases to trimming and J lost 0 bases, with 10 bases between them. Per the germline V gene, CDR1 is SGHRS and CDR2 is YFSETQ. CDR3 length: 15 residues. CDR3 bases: TGCGCCAGCAGCCAAGCGGCAGCAACTAATGAAAAACTGTTTTTT. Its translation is CASSQAAATNEKLFF.

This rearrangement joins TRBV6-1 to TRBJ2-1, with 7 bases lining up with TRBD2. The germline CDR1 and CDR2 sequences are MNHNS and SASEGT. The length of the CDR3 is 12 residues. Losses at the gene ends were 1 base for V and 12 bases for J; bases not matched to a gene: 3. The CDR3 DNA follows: TGTGCCAGCAGTGAAGTGGGAGGGAGGCAGTTCTTC. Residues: CASSEVGGRQFF.

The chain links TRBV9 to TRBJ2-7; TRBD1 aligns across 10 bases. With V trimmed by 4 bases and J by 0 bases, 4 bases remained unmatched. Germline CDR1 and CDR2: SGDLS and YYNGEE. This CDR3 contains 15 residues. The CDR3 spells CASSIGTGASYEQYF. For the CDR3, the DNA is TGTGCCAGCAGCATTGGGACAGGGGCCTCCTACGAGCAGTACTTC.

The CDR3 sequence: CASKKDTQYF. As DNA, the CDR3 is TGTGCCAGTAAAAAAGATACGCAGTATTTT. The chain carries TRBV6-5 and TRBJ2-3; D call uncertain. The CDR3 loop spans 10 amino acids. The V gene lost 9 bases and the J gene lost 5 bases, with 6 bases spanning the gap. Germline-derived CDR1 and CDR2 are MNHEY and SVGAGI.

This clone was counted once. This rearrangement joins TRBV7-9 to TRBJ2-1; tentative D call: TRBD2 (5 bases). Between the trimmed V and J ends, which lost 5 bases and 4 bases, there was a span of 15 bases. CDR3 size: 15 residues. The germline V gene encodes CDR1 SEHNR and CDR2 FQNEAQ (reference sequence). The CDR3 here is CASSPNRGVYNEQFF. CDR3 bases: TGTGCCAGCAGCCCGAATCGGGGAGTTTACAATGAGCAGTTCTTC.

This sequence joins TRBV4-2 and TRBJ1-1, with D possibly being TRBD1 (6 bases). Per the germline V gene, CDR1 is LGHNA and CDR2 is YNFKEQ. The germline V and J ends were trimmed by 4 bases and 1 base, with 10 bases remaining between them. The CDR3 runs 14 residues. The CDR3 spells CASSPYRENTEAFF. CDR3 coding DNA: TGTGCCAGCAGCCCGTACAGGGAGAACACTGAAGCTTTCTTT.

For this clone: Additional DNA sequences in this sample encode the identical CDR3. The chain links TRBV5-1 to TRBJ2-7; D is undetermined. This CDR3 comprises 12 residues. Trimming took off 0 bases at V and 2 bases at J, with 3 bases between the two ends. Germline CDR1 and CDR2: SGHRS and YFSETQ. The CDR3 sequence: CASSLGAYEQYF. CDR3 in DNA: TGCGCCAGCAGCTTGGGCGCCTACGAGCAGTACTTC.

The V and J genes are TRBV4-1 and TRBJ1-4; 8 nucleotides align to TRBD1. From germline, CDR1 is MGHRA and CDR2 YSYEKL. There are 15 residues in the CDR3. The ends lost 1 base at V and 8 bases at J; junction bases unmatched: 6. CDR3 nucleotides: TGCGCCAGCAGCCAAGTTCAGGGGGCGGGGGAAAAACTGTTTTTT. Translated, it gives CASSQVQGAGEKLFF.